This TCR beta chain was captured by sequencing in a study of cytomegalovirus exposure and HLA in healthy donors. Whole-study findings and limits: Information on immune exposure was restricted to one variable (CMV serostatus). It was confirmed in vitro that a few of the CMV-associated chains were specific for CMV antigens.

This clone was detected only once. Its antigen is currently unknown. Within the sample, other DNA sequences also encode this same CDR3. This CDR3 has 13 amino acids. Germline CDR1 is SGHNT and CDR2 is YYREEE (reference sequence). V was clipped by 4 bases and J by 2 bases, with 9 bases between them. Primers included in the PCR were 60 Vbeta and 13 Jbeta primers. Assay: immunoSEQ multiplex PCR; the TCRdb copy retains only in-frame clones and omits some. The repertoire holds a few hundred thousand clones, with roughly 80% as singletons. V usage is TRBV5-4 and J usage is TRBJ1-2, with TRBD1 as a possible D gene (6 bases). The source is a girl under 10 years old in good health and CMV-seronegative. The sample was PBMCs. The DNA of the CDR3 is TGTGCCAGCAGCCCCGGACAGAACTATGGCTACACCTTC. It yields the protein CASSPGQNYGYTF.